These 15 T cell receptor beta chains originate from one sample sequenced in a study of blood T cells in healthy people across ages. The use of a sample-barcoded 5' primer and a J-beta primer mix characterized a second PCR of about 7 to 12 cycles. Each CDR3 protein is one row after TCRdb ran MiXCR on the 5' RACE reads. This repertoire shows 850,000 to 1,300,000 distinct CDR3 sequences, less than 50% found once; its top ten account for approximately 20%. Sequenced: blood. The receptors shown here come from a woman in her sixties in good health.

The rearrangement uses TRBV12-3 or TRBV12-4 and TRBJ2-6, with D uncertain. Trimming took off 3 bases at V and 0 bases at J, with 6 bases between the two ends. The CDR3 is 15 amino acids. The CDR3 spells CASSFGDSGANVLTF. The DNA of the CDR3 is TGTGCCAGCAGTTTCGGAGACTCTGGGGCCAACGTCCTGACTTTC.

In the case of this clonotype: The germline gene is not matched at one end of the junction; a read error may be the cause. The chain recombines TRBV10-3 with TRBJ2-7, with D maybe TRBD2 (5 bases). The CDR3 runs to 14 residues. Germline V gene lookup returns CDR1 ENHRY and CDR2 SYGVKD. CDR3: CAVSEELASREQYF. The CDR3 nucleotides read TGTGCCGTCAGTGAGGAGCTAGCCTCAAGGGAGCAGTACTTC.

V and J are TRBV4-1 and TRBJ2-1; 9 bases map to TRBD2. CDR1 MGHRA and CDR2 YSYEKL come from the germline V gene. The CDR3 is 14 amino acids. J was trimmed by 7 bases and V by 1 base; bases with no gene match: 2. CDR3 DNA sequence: TGCGCCAGCAGCCAAGCGGCGGGGGGGAATGAGCAGTTCTTC. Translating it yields CASSQAAGGNEQFF.

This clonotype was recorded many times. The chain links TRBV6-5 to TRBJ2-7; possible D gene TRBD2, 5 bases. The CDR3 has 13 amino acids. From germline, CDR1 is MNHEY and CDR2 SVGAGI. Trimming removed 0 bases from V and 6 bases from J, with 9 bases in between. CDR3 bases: TGTGCCAGCAGTTACTCGGTTCGGGGCGAGCAGTACTTC. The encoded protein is CASSYSVRGEQYF.

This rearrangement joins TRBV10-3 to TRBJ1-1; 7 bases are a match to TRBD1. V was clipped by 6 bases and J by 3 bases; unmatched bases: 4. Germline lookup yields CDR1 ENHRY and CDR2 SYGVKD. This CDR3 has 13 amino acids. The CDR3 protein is CAIRGGRDTEAFF. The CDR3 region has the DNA TGTGCCATCAGAGGGGGCCGGGACACTGAAGCTTTCTTT.

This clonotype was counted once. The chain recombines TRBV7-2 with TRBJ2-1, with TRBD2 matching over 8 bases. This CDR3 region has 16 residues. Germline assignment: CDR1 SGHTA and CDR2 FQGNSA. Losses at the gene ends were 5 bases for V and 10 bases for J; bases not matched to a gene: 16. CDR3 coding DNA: TGTGCCAGCAGCCTAGGAATAGCGGGACTACTAAAGGAGCAGTTCTTC. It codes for CASSLGIAGLLKEQFF.

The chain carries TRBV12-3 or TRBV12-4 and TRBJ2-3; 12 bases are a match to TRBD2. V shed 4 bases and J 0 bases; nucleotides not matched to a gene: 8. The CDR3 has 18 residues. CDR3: CASSSTSGRGFSTDTQYF. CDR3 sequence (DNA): TGTGCCAGCAGTTCGACTAGCGGGAGAGGATTTAGCACAGATACGCAGTATTTT.

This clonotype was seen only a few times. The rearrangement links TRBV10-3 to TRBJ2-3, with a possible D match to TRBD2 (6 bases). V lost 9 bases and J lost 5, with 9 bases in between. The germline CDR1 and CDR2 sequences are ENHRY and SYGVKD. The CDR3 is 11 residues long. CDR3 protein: CAIRLVDTQYF. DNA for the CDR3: TGTGCCATACGACTAGTAGATACGCAGTATTTT.

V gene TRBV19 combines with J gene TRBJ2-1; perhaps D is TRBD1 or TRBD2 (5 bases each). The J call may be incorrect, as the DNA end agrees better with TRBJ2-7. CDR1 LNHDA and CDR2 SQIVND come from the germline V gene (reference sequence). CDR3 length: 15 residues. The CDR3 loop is CASSIGTQTYNEQYF. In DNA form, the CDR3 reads TGTGCCAGTAGTATTGGGACCCAGACCTACAATGAGCAGTACTTC.

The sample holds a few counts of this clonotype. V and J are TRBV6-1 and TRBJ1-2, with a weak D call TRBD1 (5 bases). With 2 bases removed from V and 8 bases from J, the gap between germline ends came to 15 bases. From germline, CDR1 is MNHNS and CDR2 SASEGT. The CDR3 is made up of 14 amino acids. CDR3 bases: TGTGCCAGCAGTGAACAGGGTAGAGGAGTGGGCTACACCTTC. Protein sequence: CASSEQGRGVGYTF.

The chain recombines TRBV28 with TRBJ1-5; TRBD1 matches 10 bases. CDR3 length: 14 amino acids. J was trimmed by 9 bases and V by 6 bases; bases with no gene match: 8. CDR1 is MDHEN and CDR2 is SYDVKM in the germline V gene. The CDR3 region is CASRYGQGGRPQHF. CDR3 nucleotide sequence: TGTGCCAGCAGATATGGACAGGGGGGTCGGCCCCAGCATTTT.

DNA for the CDR3: TGTGCCAGCAGCCAGTCAGTACTCGAGCAGTACTTC. Its protein product is CASSQSVLEQYF. This chain links TRBV14 with TRBJ2-5; D remains ambiguous. The end of the DNA fits TRBJ2-7 better, so the J call may be wrong. The CDR3 runs 12 residues. Germline lookup yields CDR1 SGHDN and CDR2 FVKESK.

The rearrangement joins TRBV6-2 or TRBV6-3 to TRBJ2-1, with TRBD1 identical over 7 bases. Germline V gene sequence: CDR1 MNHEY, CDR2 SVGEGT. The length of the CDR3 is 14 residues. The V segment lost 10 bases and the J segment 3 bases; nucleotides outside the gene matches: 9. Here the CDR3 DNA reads TGTGCCACCATCCGGGACAGCAACTACAATGAGCAGTTCTTC. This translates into CATIRDSNYNEQFF.

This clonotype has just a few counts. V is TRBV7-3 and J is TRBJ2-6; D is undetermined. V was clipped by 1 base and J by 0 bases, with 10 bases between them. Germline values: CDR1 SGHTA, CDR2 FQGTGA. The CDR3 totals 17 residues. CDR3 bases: TGTGCCAGCAGCTTAATCTCTGGTAGCTCTGGGGCCAACGTCCTGACTTTC. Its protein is CASSLISGSSGANVLTF.

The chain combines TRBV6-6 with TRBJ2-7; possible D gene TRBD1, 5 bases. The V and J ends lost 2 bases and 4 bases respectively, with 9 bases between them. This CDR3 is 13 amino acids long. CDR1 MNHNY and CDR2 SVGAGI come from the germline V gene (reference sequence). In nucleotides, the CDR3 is TGTGCCAGCAGTTACATCAGGGTTTACGAGCAGTACTTC. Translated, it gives CASSYIRVYEQYF.